Listed below are T cell receptor beta chains from one sample, sequenced in a study of shared clonotypes between healthy human individuals. Method: immunoSEQ multiplex PCR; TCRdb's copy keeps in-frame clones and lacks some. The data hold more than 2 million clones, with 80% to 95% observed a single time. The sample comprised naive CD8+ T cells from PBMCs. The receptors shown here come from a man between 18 and 35 years old in good health. Some clones in this sample may be carry-over from other donors' samples. The conserved cysteine and the conserved F or W are not part of the CDR3 here. Fields, in order: V gene, CDR3 protein.

TRBV5-6 ASSSGQSGRGYGYT
TRBV7-9 ASSSEAF
TRBV5-1 ASSLEGVRGLPQAF
TRBV7-3 ASSSTVSYSSGTQY
TRBV6-1 ASGDRANTEAF
TRBV4-1 ASSRTGTGELF
TRBV27 ASSRTGPYEQY
TRBV27 ASSFANSPLH
TRBV28 ASGRIGGGNQPQH
TRBV7-9 ASGAGFDTDTQY
TRBV7-9 ASSGGQGPGGYNEQF
TRBV19 ASSRGPAGELSYEQY
TRBV7-6 ASSFYPGGTDTQY
TRBV4-1 ASSQDREDEQF
TRBV9 ASSPLRPVHNEQF
TRBV29-1 SVLAGYNEQF
TRBV7-9 ASSLGPYGTGTFNEQF
TRBV27 ASSPLARTSGSGETQY
TRBV9 ASSTQQGNEQF
TRBV4-1 ASSQVSGQPQH
TRBV6-5 ASSYSGVTYEQY
TRBV5-1 ASSLGEGRVPEAF
TRBV9 ASSESRWSSTDTQY
TRBV28 ASSARPGLPSYNEQF
TRBV10-3 AISEDRSKENIQY
TRBV19 ASSPREADTQY
TRBV9 ASTSSILGNEQF
TRBV9 ASSWGEAGANVLT
TRBV7-8 ASSLREREKDTGELF
TRBV4-1 ASSQLQGGLYGYT
TRBV18 ASTRRTGRDSGANVLT
TRBV29-1 SVTGGAGNTEAF
TRBV15 ATSRSGTSGNNEQF
TRBV28 ASSFTGQGDNEQF
TRBV28 ASSTRWERGKETQY
TRBV28 ASSLVRYEQY
TRBV14 ASRCSRLFDTQY
TRBV5-6 ASSAGVGFGYT
TRBV28 ASSLGLSYTGELF
TRBV6-6 ASSPPPGRNTGELF
TRBV19 ASSTGTKKAYEQY
TRBV28 ASSLQDSGNTIY
TRBV28 ASSLDSTYEQY
TRBV4-3 ASSQERGTVGEQY
TRBV13 ASSVRQGAANEKLF